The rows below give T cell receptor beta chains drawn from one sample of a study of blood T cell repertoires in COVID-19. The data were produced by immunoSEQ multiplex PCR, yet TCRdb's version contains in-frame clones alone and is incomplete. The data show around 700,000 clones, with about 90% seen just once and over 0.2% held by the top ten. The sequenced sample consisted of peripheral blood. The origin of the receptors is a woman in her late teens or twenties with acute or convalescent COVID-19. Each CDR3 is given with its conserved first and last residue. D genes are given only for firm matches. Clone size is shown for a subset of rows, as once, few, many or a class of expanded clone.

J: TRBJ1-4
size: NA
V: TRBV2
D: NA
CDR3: CASSPRGVGEKLFF
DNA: TGTGCCAGCAGTCCTCGGGGGGTCGGTGAAAAACTGTTTTTT

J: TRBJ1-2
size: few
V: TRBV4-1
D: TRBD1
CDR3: CASRRTGGQGYTF
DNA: TGCGCCAGCAGAAGGACAGGGGGCCAAGGCTACACCTTC

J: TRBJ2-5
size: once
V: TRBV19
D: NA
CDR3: CASSILGGRYQETQYF
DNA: TGTGCCAGTAGTATCCTTGGGGGCCGGTACCAAGAGACCCAGTACTTC

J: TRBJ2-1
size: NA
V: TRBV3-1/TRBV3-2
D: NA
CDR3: CASSQEGHSYNEQFF
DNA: TGTGCCAGCAGCCAAGAGGGGCACTCCTACAATGAGCAGTTCTTC

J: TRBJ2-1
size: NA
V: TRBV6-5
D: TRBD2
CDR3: CASSPLAGGDNEQFF
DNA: TGTGCCAGCAGCCCCCTAGCGGGTGGAGACAATGAGCAGTTCTTC

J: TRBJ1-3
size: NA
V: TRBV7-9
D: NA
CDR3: CASSPGGNNGNTIYF
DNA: TGTGCCAGCAGCCCCGGGGGAAACAATGGAAACACCATATATTTT

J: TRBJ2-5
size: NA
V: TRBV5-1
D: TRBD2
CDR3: CASSLVGTSGGSGTQYF
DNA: TGCGCCAGCAGCTTGGTCGGGACTAGCGGGGGCTCGGGGACCCAGTACTTC

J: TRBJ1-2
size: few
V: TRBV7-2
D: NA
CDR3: CASSLTVKPRDGYTF
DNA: TGTGCCAGCAGCTTAACGGTCAAACCCAGGGATGGCTACACCTTC

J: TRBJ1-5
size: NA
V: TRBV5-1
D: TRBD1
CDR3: CASSPGQGRGNQPQHF
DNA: TGCGCCAGCAGCCCGGGACAGGGAAGGGGAAACCAGCCCCAGCATTTT

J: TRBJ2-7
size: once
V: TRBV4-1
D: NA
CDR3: CASSQEGPGLAIPFYEQYF
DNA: TGCGCCAGCAGCCAAGAGGGGCCCGGGCTAGCGATCCCATTCTACGAGCAGTACTTC

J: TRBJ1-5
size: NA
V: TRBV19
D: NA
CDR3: CASSRGGGINQPQHF
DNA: TGTGCCAGTAGTAGGGGCGGGGGGATCAATCAGCCCCAGCATTTT

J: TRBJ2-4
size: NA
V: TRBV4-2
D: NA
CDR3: CASSRNLHQEGNKNIQYF
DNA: TGTGCCAGCAGCCGAAATCTCCATCAGGAGGGGAACAAAAACATTCAGTACTTC

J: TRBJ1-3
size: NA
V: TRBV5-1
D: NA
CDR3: CASSPVGLGNTIYF
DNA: TGCGCCAGCAGCCCGGTGGGGCTCGGAAACACCATATATTTT

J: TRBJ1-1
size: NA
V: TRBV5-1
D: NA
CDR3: CASSLGQSRLQWAEAFF
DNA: TGCGCCAGCAGCTTGGGACAGTCTCGACTTCAGTGGGCTGAAGCTTTCTTT

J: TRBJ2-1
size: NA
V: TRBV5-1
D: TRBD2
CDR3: CASSLGLAGAQSSYNEQFF
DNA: TGCGCCAGCAGCTTGGGACTAGCGGGGGCCCAGAGCTCCTACAATGAGCAGTTCTTC

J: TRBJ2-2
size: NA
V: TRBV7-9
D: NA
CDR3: CASSGGDRDSGELFF
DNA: TGTGCCAGCAGCGGAGGGGACCGGGACTCCGGGGAGCTGTTTTTT

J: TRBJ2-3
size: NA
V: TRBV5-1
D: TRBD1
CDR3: CASSLAEGTGRNTQYF
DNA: TGCGCCAGCAGCTTGGCGGAAGGGACAGGTAGAAATACGCAGTATTTT

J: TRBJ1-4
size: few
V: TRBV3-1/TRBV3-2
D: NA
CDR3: CASSQDQGVNGEKLFF
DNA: TGTGCCAGCAGCCAAGATCAAGGGGTAAATGGCGAAAAACTGTTTTTT

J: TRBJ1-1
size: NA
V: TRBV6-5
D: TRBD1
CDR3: CASSFRTGKVDTEAFF
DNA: TGTGCCAGCAGTTTCCGGACAGGAAAGGTGGACACTGAAGCTTTCTTT

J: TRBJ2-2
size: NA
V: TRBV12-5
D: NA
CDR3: CASGLVPRAPPGELFF
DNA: TGTGCTAGTGGTTTGGTACCGAGGGCTCCCCCCGGGGAGCTGTTTTTT

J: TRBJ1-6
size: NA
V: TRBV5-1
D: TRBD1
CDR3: CASSDRGNSPLHF
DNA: TGCGCCAGCAGCGACAGGGGTAATTCACCCCTCCACTTT

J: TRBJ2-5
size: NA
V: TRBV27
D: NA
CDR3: CASSFTGLETQYF
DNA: TGTGCCAGCAGTTTTACAGGGCTGGAGACCCAGTACTTC

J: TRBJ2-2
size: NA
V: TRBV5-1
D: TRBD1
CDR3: CASSSSTGTGGPGELFF
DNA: TGCGCCAGCAGCTCCTCCACCGGGACAGGGGGGCCCGGGGAGCTGTTTTTT

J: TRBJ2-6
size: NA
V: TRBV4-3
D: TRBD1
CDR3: CASSPQGESSGANVLTF
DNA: TGCGCCAGCAGCCCCCAGGGGGAAAGCTCTGGGGCCAACGTCCTGACTTTC

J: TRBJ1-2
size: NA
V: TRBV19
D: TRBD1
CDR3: CASSTYRGEDGYTF
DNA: TGTGCCAGTAGTACCTACAGGGGAGAGGATGGCTACACCTTC

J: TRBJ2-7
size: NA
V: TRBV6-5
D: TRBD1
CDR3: CASSRDRAYEQYF
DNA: TGTGCCAGCAGTAGGGACAGGGCGTACGAGCAGTACTTC

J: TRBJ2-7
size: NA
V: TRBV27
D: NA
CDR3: CASSRTEVGEQYF
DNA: TGTGCCAGCAGTAGGACAGAAGTAGGCGAGCAGTACTTC

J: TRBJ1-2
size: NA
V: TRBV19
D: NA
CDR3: CATRSGHDNGYTF
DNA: TGTGCCACTCGGTCGGGACATGATAATGGCTACACCTTC

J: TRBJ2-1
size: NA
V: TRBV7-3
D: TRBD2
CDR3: CASSGHRGTSRPNEQFF
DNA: TGTGCCAGCAGCGGGCATAGGGGGACTAGCAGACCGAATGAGCAGTTCTTC

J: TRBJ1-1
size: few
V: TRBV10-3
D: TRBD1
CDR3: CATQGGNTEAFF
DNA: TGTGCCACTCAGGGGGGTAACACTGAAGCTTTCTTT

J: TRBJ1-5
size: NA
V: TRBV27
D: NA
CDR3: CASSLVGNQPQHF
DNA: TGTGCCAGCAGTTTGGTAGGCAATCAGCCCCAGCATTTT

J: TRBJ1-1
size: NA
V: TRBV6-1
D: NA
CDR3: CASSEVQVLNTEAFF
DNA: TGTGCCAGCAGTGAAGTTCAGGTGCTGAACACTGAAGCTTTCTTT

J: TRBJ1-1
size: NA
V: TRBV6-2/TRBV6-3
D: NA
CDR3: CASSRGVERNTEAFF
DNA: TGTGCCAGCAGTAGAGGAGTCGAGAGAAACACTGAAGCTTTCTTT

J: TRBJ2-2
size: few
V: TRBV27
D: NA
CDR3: CASSLGQNTGELFF
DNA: TGTGCCAGCAGTTTGGGACAGAACACCGGGGAGCTGTTTTTT

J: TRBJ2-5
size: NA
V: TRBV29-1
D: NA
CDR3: CSLQGGETQYF
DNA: TGCAGCCTCCAGGGGGGCGAGACCCAGTACTTC

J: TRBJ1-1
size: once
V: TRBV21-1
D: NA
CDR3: CASSARDCPTEAFF
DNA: TGTGCCAGCAGCGCCCGGGACTGTCCCACTGAAGCTTTCTTT

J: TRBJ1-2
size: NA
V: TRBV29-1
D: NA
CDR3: CSVAPWGGSHYGYTF
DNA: TGCAGCGTAGCACCCTGGGGGGGATCGCACTATGGCTACACCTTC

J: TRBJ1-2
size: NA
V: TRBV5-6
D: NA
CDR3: CASSLEGGAHGYTF
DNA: TGTGCCAGCAGCTTGGAGGGGGGGGCCCATGGCTACACCTTC

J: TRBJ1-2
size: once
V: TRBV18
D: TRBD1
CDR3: CASSLTTGFNYGYTF
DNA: TGTGCCAGCTCATTAACGACAGGGTTTAACTATGGCTACACCTTC

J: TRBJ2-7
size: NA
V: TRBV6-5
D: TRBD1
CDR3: CASSNRPGQGHEQYF
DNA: TGTGCCAGCAGCAACCGTCCGGGACAGGGCCACGAGCAGTACTTC

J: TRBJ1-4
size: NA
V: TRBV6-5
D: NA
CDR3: CASSYGQGREKLFF
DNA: TGTGCCAGCAGTTACGGGCAGGGCAGGGAAAAACTGTTTTTT

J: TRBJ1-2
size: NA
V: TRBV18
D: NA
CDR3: CASSTGQNYGYTF
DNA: TGTGCCAGCTCAACAGGACAGAACTATGGCTACACCTTC

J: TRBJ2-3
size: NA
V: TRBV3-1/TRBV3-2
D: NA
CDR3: CASSLSETRPFTDTQYF
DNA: TGTGCCAGCAGCCTAAGCGAAACCCGCCCCTTCACAGATACGCAGTATTTT

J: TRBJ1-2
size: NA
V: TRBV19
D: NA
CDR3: CASSIGTGTPVGYTF
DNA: TGTGCCAGTAGTATTGGTACAGGGACCCCCGTTGGCTACACCTTC

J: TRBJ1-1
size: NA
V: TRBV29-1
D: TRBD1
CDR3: CSVERGQAFF
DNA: TGCAGCGTTGAGAGGGGGCAAGCTTTCTTT

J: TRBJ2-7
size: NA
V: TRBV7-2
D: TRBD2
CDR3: CASSPPGREDEQYF
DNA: TGTGCCAGCAGCCCGCCGGGCCGGGAGGACGAGCAGTACTTC

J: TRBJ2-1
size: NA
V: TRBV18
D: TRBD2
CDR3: CASSGGLGNEQFF
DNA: TGTGCCAGCTCAGGGGGACTAGGGAATGAGCAGTTCTTC

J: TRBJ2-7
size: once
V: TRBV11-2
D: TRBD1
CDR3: CASSLDGGTGYSYEQYF
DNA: TGTGCCAGCAGCTTGGATGGGGGGACAGGTTACTCCTACGAGCAGTACTTC

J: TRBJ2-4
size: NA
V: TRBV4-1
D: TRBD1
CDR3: CASSQGPTGGIQYF
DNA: TGCGCCAGCAGCCAAGGGCCAACAGGGGGCATTCAGTACTTC

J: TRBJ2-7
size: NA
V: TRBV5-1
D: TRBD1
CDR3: CASSPRDRGNEQYF
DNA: TGCGCCAGCAGCCCCCGGGACAGGGGCAACGAGCAGTACTTC